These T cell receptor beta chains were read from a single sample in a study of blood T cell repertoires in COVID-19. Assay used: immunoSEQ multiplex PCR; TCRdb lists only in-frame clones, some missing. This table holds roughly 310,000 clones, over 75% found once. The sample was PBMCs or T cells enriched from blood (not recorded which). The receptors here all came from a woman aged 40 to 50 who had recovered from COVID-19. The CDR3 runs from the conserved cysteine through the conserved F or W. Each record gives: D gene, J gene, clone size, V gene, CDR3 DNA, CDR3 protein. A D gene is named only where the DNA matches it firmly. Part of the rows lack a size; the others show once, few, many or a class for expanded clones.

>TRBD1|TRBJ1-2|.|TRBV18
TGTGCCAGCTCACCCGGACAGGGTAACTATGGCTACACCTTC
CASSPGQGNYGYTF
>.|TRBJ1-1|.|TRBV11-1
TGTGCCAGCAGCTTAGGATCCGGGGCTGAAGCTTTCTTT
CASSLGSGAEAFF
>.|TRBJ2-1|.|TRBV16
TGTGCCAGCAGCCAATCCGGCGGCAACAATGAGCAGTTCTTC
CASSQSGGNNEQFF
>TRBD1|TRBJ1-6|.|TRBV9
TGTGCCAGCAGCCCTGGACAGGGTTTTTCACCCCTCCACTTT
CASSPGQGFSPLHF
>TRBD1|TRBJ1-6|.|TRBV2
TGTGCCAGCCTAGGGACAGGGGGCGGTAATTCACCCCTCCACTTT
CASLGTGGGNSPLHF
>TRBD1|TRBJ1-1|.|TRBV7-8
TGTGCCAGCAGCCAACAGGGGGCAAGTGAAGCTTTCTTT
CASSQQGASEAFF
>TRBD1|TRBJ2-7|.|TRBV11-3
TGTGCCAGCAGCTTTGGACAGGGGGCATTCTACGAGCAGTACTTC
CASSFGQGAFYEQYF
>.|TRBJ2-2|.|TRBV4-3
TGCGCCAGCAGCCAACTCGGACACACAATAAACACCGGGGAGCTGTTTTTT
CASSQLGHTINTGELFF
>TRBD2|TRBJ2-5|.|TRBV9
TGTGCCAGCAGCGCCTTAGCGGGGAAAGAGACCCAGTACTTC
CASSALAGKETQYF
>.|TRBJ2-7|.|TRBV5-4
TGTGCCAGCAGCTTGGGCGTAAGCTCCTACGAGCAGTACTTC
CASSLGVSSYEQYF
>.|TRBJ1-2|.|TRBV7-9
TGTGCCAGCAGCTTTGGTACAGGGCCCCTCTATGGCTACACCTTC
CASSFGTGPLYGYTF
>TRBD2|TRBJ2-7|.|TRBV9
TGTGCCAGCAGCGTCAGCGGGATGAGGTCCTACGAGCAGTACTTC
CASSVSGMRSYEQYF
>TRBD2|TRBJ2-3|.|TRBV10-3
TGTGCCATCAGTGGGACTAGCGGGGGGGCCGGCACAGATACGCAGTATTTT
CAISGTSGGAGTDTQYF
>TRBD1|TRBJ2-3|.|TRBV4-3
TGCGCCAGCAGCCAAGATAATATCGGACAGGTTGGCACAGATACGCAGTATTTT
CASSQDNIGQVGTDTQYF
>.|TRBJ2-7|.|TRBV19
TGTGCCAGTAGTCCCCCTAGCGACGGCGAGCAGTACTTC
CASSPPSDGEQYF
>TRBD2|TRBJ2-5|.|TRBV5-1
TGCGCCAGCAGCTTGGGACTAGCCAGAGAGACCCAGTACTTC
CASSLGLARETQYF
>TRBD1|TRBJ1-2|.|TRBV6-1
TGTGCCAGCAGTGAAGCCTGGACAGGGGGCGACTATGGCTACACCTTC
CASSEAWTGGDYGYTF
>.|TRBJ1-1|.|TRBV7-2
TGTGCCAGCAGCCGGGGCACTGAAGCTTTCTTT
CASSRGTEAFF
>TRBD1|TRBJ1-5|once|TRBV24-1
TGTGCCACCAGTGGGGGGGACAGGGGAAGTCGGGCTCAGCCCCAGCATTTT
CATSGGDRGSRAQPQHF
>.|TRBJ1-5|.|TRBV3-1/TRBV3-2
TGTGCCAGCAGCCAAGATTCCGGGGGCAATCAGCCCCAGCATTTT
CASSQDSGGNQPQHF
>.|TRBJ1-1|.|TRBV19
TGTGCCAGTAGGACCCTGAAAGGGGGGGGCACTGAAGCTTTCTTT
CASRTLKGGGTEAFF
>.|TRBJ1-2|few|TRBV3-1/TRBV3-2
TGTGCCAGCAGCCCAACGGGACAACCCTCCAATGGCTACACCTTC
CASSPTGQPSNGYTF
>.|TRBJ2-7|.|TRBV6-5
TGTGCCAGCAGCCCGCCTTACTCCTCCAACGAGCAGTACTTC
CASSPPYSSNEQYF
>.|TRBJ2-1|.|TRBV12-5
TGTGCTAGTGGTGCGGGACAGAAGCAGTTCTTC
CASGAGQKQFF